The text below deals with one TCR beta chain. What it binds is unknown. This entry comes from a study of shared clonotypes between healthy human individuals. Looking at the study overall: For every donor, three CD4 naive, three CD4 memory, two CD8 naive and one CD8 memory plates were used. Study-level points and caveats: Few donors limited the genetic and exposure-history diversity represented.

Looked up from germline, CDR1 is MDHEN and CDR2 is SYDVKM. With 6 bases clipped from V and 6 bases from J, the junction kept 11 bases outside the gene matches. This CDR3 contains 14 residues. Authors' processing steps: ImmunoSEQ gave junction-only sequences without quality scores, so filtering differed. Sequencing used immunoSEQ multiplex PCR; TCRdb keeps in-frame clones, though not all of them. V and J calls and clone size are given by that table; D and trimming were obtained from the DNA. The sample consists of around 1,100,000 clones, approximately 80% of them appearing once. All the donors were Caucasian adults who lived in Nashville, Tennessee.

The V call is TRBV28, the J call TRBJ2-7; TRBD1 agrees at 7 bases. Sequenced: memory CD4+ T cells from PBMCs. This sample's subset: CD45RA-negative fraction. The sequence was obtained from a man younger than 35 in good health. Some clones in this sample may be carry-over from other donors' samples. For the CDR3, the DNA is TGTGCCAGCAGCCCGTTGGGGGACAGACGCGAGCAGTACTTC. Its protein is CASSPLGDRREQYF.